One and the same sample provided the 25 T cell receptor beta chains below, sequenced in a study of cytomegalovirus exposure and HLA in healthy donors. This PCR relied on a set of 60 Vbeta primers and 13 Jbeta primers. Measured with immunoSEQ multiplex PCR; TCRdb has only the in-frame clones, and not every one. Among 130,000 to 150,000 clones listed, about four fifths were seen once. The sample comprised PBMCs. All receptors derive from a middle-aged man in good health and CMV-seropositive.

The chain is built from TRBV27 and TRBJ1-6, with unresolved D. Germline lookup yields CDR1 MNHEY and CDR2 SMNVEV (reference sequence). V lost 0 bases, J lost 14 bases, and 11 bases lay in between. This CDR3 spans 13 amino acids. This chain's CDR3 is CASSLSPRRTLHF. Here the CDR3 DNA reads TGTGCCAGCAGTTTATCCCCACGGCGGACCCTCCACTTT.

Only one count was recorded for this clone. This chain joins TRBV11-2 and TRBJ1-5, with TRBD1 matching over 7 bases. Per germline, CDR1 SGHAT and CDR2 FQNNGV. CDR3 length: 15 residues. The V and J ends lost 1 base and 5 bases, in that order; junction bases with no gene match: 5. The CDR3 DNA reads as TGTGCCAGCAGCTTAGGTGGGACAGCACATCAGCCCCAGCATTTT. It yields the protein CASSLGGTAHQPQHF.

The chain uses TRBV7-9 and TRBJ2-2; the match to TRBD2 covers 7 bases. J was trimmed by 5 bases and V by 5 bases; bases with no gene match: 8. CDR3 size: 15 residues. CDR1 is SEHNR and CDR2 is FQNEAQ in the germline V gene (reference sequence). The CDR3 reads CASSPMAGVTGELFF. As DNA, the CDR3 is TGTGCCAGCAGCCCGATGGCGGGAGTAACCGGGGAGCTGTTTTTT.

The chain combines TRBV15 with TRBJ1-1; D is unresolved. The CDR3 has 14 amino acids. Germline lookup yields CDR1 LNHNV and CDR2 YYDKDF (reference sequence). Trimming took 8 bases from V and 5 from J, leaving 18 bases between them. CDR3 nucleotides: TGTGCCACCTATGCGGGCAGGATGGGGACTGAAGCTTTCTTT. It translates to CATYAGRMGTEAFF.

This clone was observed a few times. V gene TRBV5-5 combines with J gene TRBJ2-7; possible D gene TRBD1, 6 bases. Trimming pared 3 bases from V and 2 bases from J, leaving 9 bases between. The CDR3 has 13 residues. In germline, CDR1 is SGHKS, CDR2 YYEKEE (reference sequence). The CDR3, as DNA: TGTGCCAGCAGCTGGACAGACGCCTACGAGCAGTACTTC. This codes for CASSWTDAYEQYF.

V is TRBV18 and J is TRBJ2-7, with D possibly matching TRBD2 (5 bases). The CDR3 length is 16 residues. V was cut by 2 bases and J by 2 bases, with 16 bases left in between. CDR1 KGHSH and CDR2 LQKENI come from the germline V gene. The CDR3 DNA is TGTGCCAGCTCACCAGAGGGCCAGTCCTTTACCTACGAGCAGTACTTC. Translating it yields CASSPEGQSFTYEQYF. Based on the CDR3 plus reference TRBV18 and TRBJ2-7, the full variable domain is NAGVMQNPRHLVRRRGQEARLRCSPMKGHSHVYWYRQLPEEGLKFMVYLQKENIIDESGMPKERFSAEFPKEGPSILRIQQVVRGDSAAYFCASSPEGQSFTYEQYFGPGTRLTVT.

The rearrangement links TRBV10-1 to TRBJ1-1; no clear D. The ends were cut back, 6 bases at V and 3 bases at J, with 14 bases in the middle. This CDR3 is built from 14 residues. Germline CDR1 reads WNHNN; CDR2 reads SYGVQD (reference sequence). CDR3 loop: CASSKQAWDTEAFF. The CDR3 nucleotides read TGCGCCAGCAGCAAGCAGGCATGGGACACTGAAGCTTTCTTT.

This chain links TRBV5-4 with TRBJ2-5, with 9 positions matching TRBD1. The CDR3 is made up of 14 amino acids. Losses at the gene ends were 4 bases for V and 5 bases for J; bases not matched to a gene: 6. CDR1 and CDR2 (germline): SGHNT, YYREEE (reference sequence). The DNA of the CDR3 is TGTGCCAGCAGCGACAGTACAGGGGGCGAGACCCAGTACTTC. Translating gives CASSDSTGGETQYF. The full variable domain, with the rest looked up from reference TRBV5-4 and TRBJ2-5, is ETGVTQSPTHLIKTRGQQVTLRCSSQSGHNTVSWYQQALGQGPQFIFQYYREEENGRGNFPPRFSGLQFPNYSSELNVNALELDDSALYLCASSDSTGGETQYFGPGTRLLVL.

The DNA of the CDR3 is TGTGCCAGTATGGTGCCGCGGGGCTTAAATCAGCCCCAGCATTTT. This codes for CASMVPRGLNQPQHF. The chain employs TRBV25-1 and TRBJ1-5; D is perhaps TRBD1 (5 bases). Trimming pared 9 bases from V and 4 bases from J, leaving 19 bases between. This CDR3 comprises 15 residues. The germline gives CDR1 MGHDK, CDR2 SYGVNS.

This chain joins TRBV7-3 and TRBJ2-7; 9 bases fit TRBD2. The V segment lost 3 bases and the J segment 4 bases; nucleotides outside the gene matches: 13. The CDR3 covers 17 residues. Germline V gene lookup returns CDR1 SGHTA and CDR2 FQGTGA. The CDR3 DNA follows: TGTGCCAGCAGCTTGGGAAGCGGGGGGCACGAAGTTTACGAGCAGTACTTC. This codes for CASSLGSGGHEVYEQYF.

The gene calls are TRBV7-3 and TRBJ2-2; D is possibly TRBD1 (5 bases). The V gene lost 1 base and the J gene lost 2 bases, with 11 bases spanning the gap. The CDR3 consists of 16 residues. The germline V gene encodes CDR1 SGHTA and CDR2 FQGTGA. The CDR3 DNA sequence: TGTGCCAGCAGCTTAAGCAAGGGGATAAACACCGGGGAGCTGTTTTTT. Its translation is CASSLSKGINTGELFF. The full variable domain, in which reference TRBV7-3 and TRBJ2-2 provide the parts outside the CDR3, is GAGVSQTPSNKVTEKGKYVELRCDPISGHTALYWYRQSLGQGPEFLIYFQGTGAADDSGLPNDRFFAVRPEGSVSTLKIQRTERGDSAVYLCASSLSKGINTGELFFGEGSRLTVL.

The chain uses TRBV9 and TRBJ2-7; tentative D call: TRBD2 (5 bases). The V end lost 4 bases, the J end lost 7 bases, and 15 bases lay between the germline ends. The length of the CDR3 is 13 residues. CDR1 and CDR2 from the germline V gene are SGDLS and YYNGEE. The CDR3 coding sequence is TGTGCCAGCAGCACCCAGCCGAGGGAAGAGCAGTACTTC. It specifies CASSTQPREEQYF.

The chain is built from TRBV19 and TRBJ2-7; possibly TRBD1 for D (6 bases). V lost 5 bases and J lost 3, with 14 bases in between. CDR3 length: 14 residues. CDR1 and CDR2 from the germline V gene are LNHDA and SQIVND (reference sequence). The CDR3 DNA is TGTGCCAGTAGTTCCTCGACAGGAGTCTACGAGCAGTACTTC. This translates into CASSSSTGVYEQYF.

This chain links TRBV19 with TRBJ2-1; 13 bases fit TRBD2. V lost 4 bases, J lost 7 bases, and 13 bases stayed unmatched. This CDR3 spans 18 amino acids. Germline CDR1 is LNHDA and CDR2 is SQIVND (reference sequence). This chain's CDR3 is CASSTARLTSGRQNEQFF. The CDR3 nucleotides are TGTGCCAGTAGTACCGCCCGCCTGACTAGCGGGAGGCAAAATGAGCAGTTCTTC.

This clone was detected only once. This chain links TRBV2 with TRBJ1-1; D possibly corresponds to TRBD1 (6 bases). Trimming shortened V by 10 bases and J by 0 bases, and 12 bases separated the two germline ends. The CDR3 loop spans 13 amino acids. CDR1 and CDR2 from the germline V gene are SNHLY and FYNNEI. The CDR3 loop reads CATKWDMNTEAFF. As DNA, the CDR3 is TGTGCCACTAAGTGGGACATGAACACTGAAGCTTTCTTT.

The rearrangement uses TRBV6-6 and TRBJ2-3; 7 nucleotides match TRBD1. Germline V gives CDR1 MNHNY, CDR2 SVGAGI (reference sequence). V lost 7 bases, J lost 5 bases, and 9 bases stayed unmatched. This CDR3 spans 14 amino acids. The CDR3 nucleotides are TGTGCCAGCACTTTTAGGGGGCAGGGAGATACGCAGTATTTT. It is translated as CASTFRGQGDTQYF.

The rearrangement uses TRBV7-9 and TRBJ2-7, with a possible D match to TRBD2 (5 bases). The CDR3 spans 15 residues. With 2 bases removed from V and 4 bases from J, the gap between germline ends came to 15 bases. Looked up from germline, CDR1 is SEHNR and CDR2 is FQNEAQ (reference sequence). As DNA, the CDR3 is TGTGCCAGCAGCTTATATAGTACGGGAACATACGAGCAGTACTTC. Translation gives CASSLYSTGTYEQYF.

The chain uses TRBV19 and TRBJ1-2, with D possibly matching TRBD1 (5 bases). V was pared by 7 bases and J by 2 bases, with 20 bases between. Germline CDR1 and CDR2: LNHDA and SQIVND (reference sequence). This CDR3 comprises 16 residues. The CDR3 loop is CASNLLLGGVNYGYTF. The DNA of the CDR3 is TGTGCCAGTAACTTATTGCTGGGGGGAGTCAACTATGGCTACACCTTC.

V usage is TRBV25-1 and J usage is TRBJ1-1; 8 positions agree with TRBD1. Germline assignment: CDR1 MGHDK and CDR2 SYGVNS. The CDR3 is 18 residues long. J was trimmed by 1 base and V by 1 base; bases with no gene match: 11. Here the CDR3 DNA reads TGTGCCAGCAGTGAATGGGATCCCCGGACAGGGAAGAACACTGAAGCTTTCTTT. Translation: CASSEWDPRTGKNTEAFF.

This clone was seen once. The J gene is TRBJ2-6, the V gene TRBV5-1; unclear D gene. CDR3 length: 15 residues. CDR1 is SGHRS, CDR2 YFSETQ, per germline. Trimming left V 4 bases short and J 8 bases short, with 16 bases between. In DNA form, the CDR3 reads TGCGCCAGCAGCGATTACGCCTATGTATCCAACGTCCTGACTTTC. It encodes CASSDYAYVSNVLTF.

The genes are TRBV18 and TRBJ1-6; a weak D match, TRBD1 (5 bases). This CDR3 is 15 amino acids long. Between the trimmed V and J ends, which lost 3 bases and 7 bases, there was a span of 13 bases. Germline CDR1 is KGHSH and CDR2 is LQKENI. The CDR3 DNA reads TGTGCCAGCTCACCGGGACTGAGTACGAATTCACCCCTCCACTTT. Translating gives CASSPGLSTNSPLHF.

The gene calls are TRBV6-1 and TRBJ2-5; no reliable D call. V was pared by 1 base and J by 2 bases, with 8 bases between. The CDR3 length is 14 residues. Looked up from germline, CDR1 is MNHNS and CDR2 is SASEGT. The CDR3 is CASSEGFSQETQYF. The CDR3 coding sequence is TGTGCCAGCAGTGAAGGGTTTAGTCAAGAGACCCAGTACTTC.

The V gene is TRBV5-5, the J gene TRBJ2-3, with D possibly TRBD1 on 5 matching bases. CDR3 length: 14 residues. V dropped 2 bases and J dropped 3 bases, with 10 bases sitting between them. Germline values: CDR1 SGHKS, CDR2 YYEKEE (reference sequence). As DNA, the CDR3 is TGTGCCAGCAGCTTTTCAGGGAATACAGATACGCAGTATTTT. This encodes CASSFSGNTDTQYF. Full variable domain (remainder filled in from reference TRBV5-5 and TRBJ2-3): DAGVTQSPTHLIKTRGQQVTLRCSPISGHKSVSWYQQVLGQGPQFIFQYYEKEERGRGNFPDRFSARQFPNYSSELNVNALLLGDSALYLCASSFSGNTDTQYFGPGTRLTVL.

The chain carries TRBV6-5 and TRBJ2-7, with D perhaps matching TRBD1 (6 bases). The V and J ends lost 7 bases and 0 bases respectively, with 13 bases between them. This CDR3 region has 14 residues. Germline-derived CDR1 and CDR2 are MNHEY and SVGAGI. The CDR3 spells CASTRTVSSYEQYF. In DNA, the CDR3 is TGTGCCAGCACCCGGACAGTCAGCTCCTACGAGCAGTACTTC.

V gene TRBV5-1 combines with J gene TRBJ2-3; 8 bases fit TRBD1. Per germline, CDR1 SGHRS and CDR2 YFSETQ. This CDR3 has 16 residues. Unmatched junction bases numbered 9, after V lost 4 bases and J lost 2 bases. The CDR3 DNA is TGCGCCAGCAGCCTACCCACAGGGGGGTACACAGATACGCAGTATTTT. Encoded protein: CASSLPTGGYTDTQYF.